The source of this T cell receptor (beta chain) is a study of graft-versus-host responses after intestinal transplantation. Study-level findings and limits: Detected in recipient marrow were GvH clones, some of which were first observed in ileum or blood.

Sequenced by immunoSEQ multiplex PCR; TCRdb stores in-frame clones only, minus some. Among around 88,000 clones listed, 80% to 85% were seen once. The CDR3 extends over 17 amino acids. Unmatched junction bases numbered 19, after V lost 6 bases and J lost 7 bases. CDR1 MRHNA and CDR2 SNTAGT come from the germline V gene. To note about this clone: Its antigen remains unknown.

The chain links TRBV6-4 to TRBJ1-1, with 8 bases fitting TRBD1. The receptor's source is a human donor who received an intestinal transplant. Sample: unstimulated CD8+ T cells sorted from spleen or lymph node cells, taken before intestinal transplant. In DNA, the CDR3 is TGTGCCAGCAGCGACGAAATCGGGACAGGCCGATTACTTGAAGCTTTCTTT. This codes for CASSDEIGTGRLLEAFF.